Below, 3 T cell receptor beta chains from the same sample are listed, as sequenced in a study of T cell responses to AZD1222 COVID-19 vaccine. Generated by immunoSEQ multiplex PCR, the TCRdb table keeps only in-frame clones and is missing some. The profile shows fewer than 150,000 clones, approximately 86% of them singletons. Sequences were derived from peripheral blood, sampled 28 days after the second AZD1222 dose. The receptor source for this set is an adult who received the AZD1222 COVID-19 vaccine.

The CDR3 region has the DNA TGTGCCAGCGGGGGGCGGGATACGCAGTATTTT. It encodes CASGGRDTQYF. The chain uses TRBV9 and TRBJ2-3, with D perhaps being TRBD1 or TRBD2 (6 bases each). From germline, CDR1 is SGDLS and CDR2 YYNGEE. CDR3 size: 11 residues. Deletions cut 7 bases from V and 6 bases from J, with 9 bases between.

The chain employs TRBV5-4 and TRBJ2-7; 7 bases line up with TRBD2. The CDR3 consists of 18 residues. The ends lost 0 bases at V and 1 base at J; junction bases unmatched: 13. Germline-derived CDR1 and CDR2 are SGHNT and YYREEE (reference sequence). The CDR3 sequence: CASSLAILRSGTSYEQYF. CDR3 in DNA: TGTGCCAGCAGCTTGGCCATTCTACGGAGCGGGACGTCCTACGAGCAGTACTTC.

V gene TRBV7-2 combines with J gene TRBJ1-1, with a weak D call TRBD1 (5 bases). Trimming pared 2 bases from V and 4 bases from J, leaving 11 bases between. This CDR3 has 14 residues. Germline CDR1 SGHTA, CDR2 FQGNSA. CDR3 in DNA: TGTGCCAGCAGCTTAATTCAGGGTCCCACTGAAGCTTTCTTT. Translation gives CASSLIQGPTEAFF.